Presented here are 7 T cell receptor beta chains from one specimen sequenced in a study of blood T cell repertoires in COVID-19. The repertoire was sequenced with immunoSEQ multiplex PCR; TCRdb's copy has only in-frame clones and lacks some. The sample shows 70,000 to 85,000 clones, 80% to 90% of them seen only once. The sequenced material came from peripheral blood. The receptors shown here come from a man older than 75 with active or convalescent COVID-19.

The chain couples TRBV6-5 to TRBJ1-4; TRBD1 matches 10 bases. The CDR3 is 14 amino acids. The V segment lost 7 bases and the J segment 8 bases; nucleotides outside the gene matches: 7. The V gene's germline CDR1 is MNHEY and CDR2 SVGAGI. CDR3 coding DNA: TGTGCCAGCACCCCGACAGGGGGCGCCGAAAAACTGTTTTTT. This gives the protein CASTPTGGAEKLFF.

The genes are TRBV12-5 and TRBJ1-5; 7 bases line up with TRBD1. The junction had 1 base not matched to a gene; V was cut back by 6 bases and J by 2 bases. This CDR3 is built from 13 residues. Germline V gives CDR1 LGHNT, CDR2 FRNRAP. In nucleotides, the CDR3 is TGTGCTAGTGGGACAGGGCGCAATCAGCCCCAGCATTTT. Its protein product is CASGTGRNQPQHF.

This clone was found a few times. This chain uses TRBV29-1 with TRBJ2-7; 14 bases agree with TRBD2. This CDR3 contains 15 residues. Germline CDR1 reads SQVTM; CDR2 reads ANQGSEA. V shed 7 bases and J 0 bases; nucleotides not matched to a gene: 5. This CDR3 reads CSASGTSGSSYEQYF. The CDR3 DNA sequence: TGCAGCGCCTCCGGGACTAGCGGGAGCTCCTACGAGCAGTACTTC.

The sample holds one count of this clone. The chain has TRBV24-1 and TRBJ2-1, with 14 nucleotides matching TRBD2. Looked up from germline, CDR1 is KGHDR and CDR2 is SFDVKD. The CDR3 runs 16 residues. The ends lost 2 bases at V and 8 bases at J; junction bases unmatched: 4. CDR3 nucleotides: TGTGCCACCAGTGATTGGACTAGCGGGAGGATTGATGAGCAGTTCTTC. Translating it yields CATSDWTSGRIDEQFF.

This chain joins TRBV7-6 and TRBJ2-3, with 12 bases lining up with TRBD2. Looked up from germline, CDR1 is SGHVS and CDR2 is FNYEAQ. CDR3 size: 19 residues. V shed 4 bases, J shed 3 bases, and the junction held 14 bases outside the gene matches. The CDR3 DNA reads as TGTGCCAGCAGCTCCCGATTGACTAGCGGGAGATGGATAACAGATACGCAGTATTTT. Translated, it gives CASSSRLTSGRWITDTQYF. Variable domain in full (rest from reference TRBV7-6 and TRBJ2-3): GAGVSQSPRYKVTKRGQDVALRCDPISGHVSLYWYRQALGQGPEFLTYFNYEAQQDKSGLPNDRFSAERPEGSISTLTIQRTEQRDSAMYRCASSSRLTSGRWITDTQYFGPGTRLTVL.

The J gene is TRBJ1-1, the V gene TRBV28; D not certain. The CDR3 consists of 14 residues. Germline V gene sequence: CDR1 MDHEN, CDR2 SYDVKM. Trimming took off 3 bases at V and 1 base at J, with 9 bases between the two ends. CDR3 coding DNA: TGTGCCAGCAGTTTGGAGGAGGAGAACACTGAAGCTTTCTTT. As protein: CASSLEEENTEAFF.

The genes are TRBV4-1 and TRBJ2-5, with D possibly TRBD1 on 5 matching bases. This CDR3 spans 15 amino acids. Germline loops: CDR1 MGHRA, CDR2 YSYEKL. Trimming removed 4 bases from V and 2 bases from J, with 14 bases in between. The DNA of the CDR3 is TGCGCCAGCAGCCCCCAGGGATCCCCGCAAGAGACCCAGTACTTC. This translates into CASSPQGSPQETQYF.